This TCR beta chain was found in a study of identical twins (dated by TCRdb to the mid-2010s). For the study in its entirety: TCR alpha and beta repertoires from monozygotic twins, unrelated adults of various ages and cord blood were deep-sequenced to test whether fetal clonotypes persist. To rule out contamination, replicate twin experiments were performed at different times with different library preparation protocols.

This clonotype was detected many times. Its target antigen remains unknown. Base quality data are lacking; no much larger clone is found one base away. V is shortened by 4 bases, J by 0 bases, and the region joining them spans 16 bases. Inclusive of the bounding cysteine and phenylalanine, the CDR3 is 16 residues long. Here the CDR3 DNA is all that survives: 48 bases in frame from base 1. CDR1 and CDR2 were assigned from the germline V gene (reference sequence) as SGHKS and YYEKEE. Study-level results and caveats: Zero-insertion analyses could be partly confounded by invariant T cells such as MAIT and iNKT, though diverse VJ usage argued against such confounding for most clonotypes. Compared with coincidental sharing between unrelated individuals, an excess of low generation-probability sequences was observed among out-of-frame TCR alpha sequences shared between twins. Abundant cord blood beta clonotypes had fewer insertions, young adult naive repertoires showed a similar but weaker trend, and memory repertoires showed no such trend. Because the same donors could not be followed over many years, the conclusions relied on cross-sectional statistical analysis. A weaker excess of twin sharing was found in beta out-of-frame sequences because the signal-to-noise ratio was lowered by fewer shared sequences. In monozygotic twins, recombination models systematically underestimated out-of-frame TCR alpha sharing, but the models matched the sharing seen between unrelated individuals.

Libraries came from 5' RACE. The run used an Illumina HiSeq 2000. Template switching introduced a universal primer binding site; the final cDNA contained a unique molecular identifier, enabling accurate counting of TCR cDNA molecules. Specific primers in the conserved constant-segment region were used to synthesize first-strand cDNA for the TCR alpha and beta chains. To control for contamination, every cDNA library carried two barcodes: a SMART-Mk sample barcode plus Illumina barcodes. TruSeq adapter sequences along with Illumina sample barcodes were introduced in two successive PCR steps. Sequencing of the TCR alpha and beta cDNA libraries was done on the Illumina HiSeq platform using custom primers. Regarding the original processing steps: Raw reads were processed with MiGEC to extract unique molecular identifiers, and MiXCR was used to determine CDR3 positions. For each individual, recombination models were inferred using an EM algorithm with the repgenHMM and IGoR tools. The tcR package in R was used for shared clonotype analysis, with sharing normalized by the product of cloneset sizes. Out-of-frame nonproductive sequences were analyzed to study raw recombination free of thymic and clonal selection effects. TCRdb reanalyzed the raw reads on its own, using fastp at Q25 for trimming and MiXCR for clone calling, and kept in-frame beta chains. All rows with the same CDR3 protein become a single entry with the most common DNA and genes. These V and J calls originate from TCRdb's pipeline instead of the authors' own analysis. The sample table lists over 200,000 distinct CDR3 sequences, over 5% of them with a count of one. Roughly 14% of the sample is taken by the ten largest.

Every donor in the study was a healthy Caucasian. Three pairs of female monozygotic twins, all aged roughly 18 to 29 years, were included in the twin cohort. Positive isolation kits from Invitrogen were used to isolate CD4+ and CD8+ T cell populations. Another study also made use of these data, one on T cells expressing NK-cell markers. As noted in the second study: Three sorted T-cell subsets (CD3+CD56+NKG2C+, CD3+CD56+NKG2C- and CD3+CD56-NKG2C+) from roughly eight donors had their TCR beta-chain repertoires profiled. Among the eight sequenced donors, seven were HCMV-seropositive and one was HCMV-seronegative. To restrict sorting to alphabetaTCR-expressing T cells, an anti-gammadeltaTCR antibody was added in several experiments. In six donors, the dominant CD3+CD56+NKG2C+ clonotypes ranked among the top 10 CD8+ clonotypes, making up roughly 1.0-7.0% of CD8+ T cells. Those dominant clonotypes were again the most abundant among CD3+CD56-NKG2C+ cells in a few donors, at roughly 28.3-65%. It remained unclear whether the expanded NKG2C-expressing T cell clones were specific for HCMV antigens. The eight sequenced donors were randomly selected healthy volunteers, three men and five women. To determine HCMV serostatus, a commercial ELISA kit was used to detect HCMV-specific IgG in serum. Reads were demultiplexed and grouped by UMI with MIGEC, and clonotypes were assembled and quantified with MiTCR. Only TCR cDNA sequences supported by at least two reads were kept to exclude erroneous sequences. The tcR package was used for downstream repertoire analysis, and clonotypes were matched between fractions using CDR3 nucleotide sequence together with V segment. Antigen specificity was annotated against VDJdb with VDJmatch, allowing one amino acid substitution in CDR3.

The rearrangement combines TRBV5-5 with TRBJ1-1; the D segment could be TRBD1, given 6 matching bases. Input material: CD8+ T cells sorted from blood. The TCR sequence derives from a woman aged 18 to 35 in good health. The CDR3 region has the sequence CASSPSTGTLNTEAFF. The nucleotides read TGTGCCAGCAGCCCTTCCACCGGGACATTGAACACTGAAGCTTTCTTT.